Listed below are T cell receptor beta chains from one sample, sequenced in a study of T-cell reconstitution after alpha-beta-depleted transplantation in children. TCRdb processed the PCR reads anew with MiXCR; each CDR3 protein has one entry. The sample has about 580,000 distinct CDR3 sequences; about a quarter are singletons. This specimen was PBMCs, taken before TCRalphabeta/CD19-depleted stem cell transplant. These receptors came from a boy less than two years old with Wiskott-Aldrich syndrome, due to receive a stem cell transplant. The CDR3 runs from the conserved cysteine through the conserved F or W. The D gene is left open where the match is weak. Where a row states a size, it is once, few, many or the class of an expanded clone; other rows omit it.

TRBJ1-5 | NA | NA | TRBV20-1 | CSARSGVINQPQHF | TGCAGTGCCCGGAGCGGGGTGATCAATCAGCCCCAGCATTTT
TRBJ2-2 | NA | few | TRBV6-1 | CASSDVGVGTGELFF | TGTGCCAGCAGTGATGTGGGAGTGGGGACCGGGGAGCTGTTTTTT
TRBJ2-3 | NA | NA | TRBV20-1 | CSATDLGDTQYF | TGCAGTGCTACCGATCTGGGAGATACGCAGTATTTT
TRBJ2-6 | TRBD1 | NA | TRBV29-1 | CSVLGDRSGANVLTF | TGCAGCGTACTCGGGGACAGATCCGGGGCCAACGTCCTGACTTTC
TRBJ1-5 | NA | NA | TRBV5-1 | CASSLVPGGNQPQHF | TGCGCCAGCAGCTTGGTCCCGGGAGGCAATCAGCCCCAGCATTTT
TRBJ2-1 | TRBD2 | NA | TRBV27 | CASSLFSSGRAYNEQFF | TGTGCCAGCAGTTTGTTTTCTAGCGGGAGGGCGTACAATGAGCAGTTCTTC
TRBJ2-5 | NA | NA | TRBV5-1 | CASSLIRDRGPQETQYF | TGCGCCAGCAGCTTGATCCGGGACCGAGGGCCCCAAGAGACCCAGTACTTC
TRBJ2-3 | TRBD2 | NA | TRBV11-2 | CASSFPTSGSYTDTQYF | TGTGCCAGCAGTTTCCCCACTAGCGGATCCTACACAGATACGCAGTATTTT
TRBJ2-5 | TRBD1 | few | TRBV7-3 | CASSRGGTGALQETQYF | TGTGCCAGCAGCCGAGGAGGGACAGGGGCCCTCCAAGAGACCCAGTACTTC
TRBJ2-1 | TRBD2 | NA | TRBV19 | CASSMWGTTNQYSYNEQFF | TGTGCCAGTAGTATGTGGGGGACTACCAACCAGTACTCCTACAATGAGCAGTTCTTC
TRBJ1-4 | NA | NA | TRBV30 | CAWSAFRNEKLFF | TGTGCCTGGAGCGCCTTCCGAAATGAAAAACTGTTTTTT
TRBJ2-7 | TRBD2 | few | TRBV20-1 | CSARDSGSPPYEQYF | TGCAGTGCTAGAGATAGCGGGAGTCCCCCCTACGAGCAGTACTTC
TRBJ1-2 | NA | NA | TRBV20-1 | CSAGSPGSGGYTF | TGCAGTGCTGGAAGCCCAGGGAGCGGCGGCTACACCTTC
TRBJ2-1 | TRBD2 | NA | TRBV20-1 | CSARGRLAGEGLFFNEQFF | TGCAGTGCTAGGGGTCGACTAGCGGGAGAAGGTCTGTTTTTCAATGAGCAGTTCTTC
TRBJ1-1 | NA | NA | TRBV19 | CASRAGLEAFF | TGTGCCAGTAGGGCAGGGCTAGAAGCTTTCTTT
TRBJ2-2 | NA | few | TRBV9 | CASSVVGYTGELFF | TGTGCCAGCAGCGTAGTGGGGTACACCGGGGAGCTGTTTTTT
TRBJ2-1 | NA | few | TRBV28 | CASSRVPSSYNEQFF | TGTGCCAGCAGTCGCGTACCTAGCTCCTACAATGAGCAGTTCTTC